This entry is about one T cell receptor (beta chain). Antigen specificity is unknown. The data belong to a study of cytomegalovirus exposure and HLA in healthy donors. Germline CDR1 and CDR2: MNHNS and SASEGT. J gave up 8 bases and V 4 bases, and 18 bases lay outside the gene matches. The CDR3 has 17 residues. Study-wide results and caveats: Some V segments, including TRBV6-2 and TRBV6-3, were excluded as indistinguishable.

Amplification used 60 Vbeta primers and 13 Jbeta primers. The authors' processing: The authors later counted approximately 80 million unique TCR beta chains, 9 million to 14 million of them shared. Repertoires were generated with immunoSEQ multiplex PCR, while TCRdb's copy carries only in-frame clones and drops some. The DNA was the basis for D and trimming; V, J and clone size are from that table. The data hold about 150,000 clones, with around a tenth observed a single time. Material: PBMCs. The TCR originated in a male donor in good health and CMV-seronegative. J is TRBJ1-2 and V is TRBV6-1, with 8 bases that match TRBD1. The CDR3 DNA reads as TGTGCCAGCAGTGTCATAAACCGGTTATGGACAGGGCAAGGCTACACCTTC. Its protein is CASSVINRLWTGQGYTF.